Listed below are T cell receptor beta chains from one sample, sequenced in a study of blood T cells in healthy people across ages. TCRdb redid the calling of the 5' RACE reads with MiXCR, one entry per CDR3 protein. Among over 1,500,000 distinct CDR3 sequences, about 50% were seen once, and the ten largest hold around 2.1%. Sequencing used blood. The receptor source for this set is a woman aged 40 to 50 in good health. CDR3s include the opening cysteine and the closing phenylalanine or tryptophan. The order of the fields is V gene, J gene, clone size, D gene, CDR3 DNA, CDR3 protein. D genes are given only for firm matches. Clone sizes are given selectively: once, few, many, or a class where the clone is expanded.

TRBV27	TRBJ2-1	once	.	TGTGCCAGCCACGCATGGGAGGAGGGAAATGAGCAGTTCTTC	CASHAWEEGNEQFF
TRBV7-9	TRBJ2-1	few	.	TGTGCCAGCAGCTTAACCACGGGGTTCTCCTACAATGAGCAGTTCTTC	CASSLTTGFSYNEQFF
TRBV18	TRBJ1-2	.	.	TGTGCCAGCTCACCAAGGACACTACCGTCCAACTATGGCTACACCTTC	CASSPRTLPSNYGYTF
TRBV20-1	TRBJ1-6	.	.	TGCAGTGCTATCTTCTGGCAGGGTGGGTCACCCCTCCACTTT	CSAIFWQGGSPLHF
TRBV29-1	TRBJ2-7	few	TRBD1	TGCAGCGTAACCGACAGGGGACAGGGGAGCTCCTACGAGCAGTACTTC	CSVTDRGQGSSYEQYF
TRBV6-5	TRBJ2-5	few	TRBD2	TGTGCCAGCAGTTACTCTAGCGGGGGCCGACTGTACCAAGAGACCCAGTACTTC	CASSYSSGGRLYQETQYF
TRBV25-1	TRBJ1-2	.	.	TGTGCCAGCAGTGAACCCGGGGGTGCGGTTTGTGGCTACACCTTC	CASSEPGGAVCGYTF
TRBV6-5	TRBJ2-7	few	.	TGTGCCAGCCTGCAGGTAGGGAGTGCCTACGAGCAGTACTTC	CASLQVGSAYEQYF
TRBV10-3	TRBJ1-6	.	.	TGTGCCATCAGTTGGGGGGCTATTAATTCACCCCTCCACTTT	CAISWGAINSPLHF
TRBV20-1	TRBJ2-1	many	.	TGCAGTGCTAGGGCTTACAATGAGCAGTTCTTC	CSARAYNEQFF
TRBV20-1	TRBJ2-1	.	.	TGCAGTGCTGGGGGATCGGGACCGGGACACCTCTACAATGAGCAGTTCTTC	CSAGGSGPGHLYNEQFF
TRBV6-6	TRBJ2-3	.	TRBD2	TGTGCCAGCAGTTACGGACGGACTAGCGGGGGGGCAGATACGCAGTATTTT	CASSYGRTSGGADTQYF
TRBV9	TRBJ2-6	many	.	TGTGCCAGCAGCGTAGGTCCAGACGTCTCTGGGGCCAACGTCCTGACTTTC	CASSVGPDVSGANVLTF
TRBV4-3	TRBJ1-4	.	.	TGCGCCAGCAGCGAAAGCCCCTCAGGGAATGAAAAACTGTTTTTT	CASSESPSGNEKLFF
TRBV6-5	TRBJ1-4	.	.	TGTGCCAGCAGTTACAGGGGTTTTAATGAAGAACCGTTTTTT	CASSYRGFNEEPFF
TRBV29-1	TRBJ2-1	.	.	TGCAGCGTTGACCCTCAGGGGAACTACAATGAGCAGTTCTTC	CSVDPQGNYNEQFF
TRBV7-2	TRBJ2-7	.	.	TGTGCCAGCAGCTTAGAAACCGTGGACAGGAGGGCCGAGCAGTACTTC	CASSLETVDRRAEQYF
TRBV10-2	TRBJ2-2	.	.	TGCGCCACTTCCAGACAGGAAGTTAACACCGGGGAGCTGTTTTTT	CATSRQEVNTGELFF
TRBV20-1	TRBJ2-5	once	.	TGCAGTGCTAACAAACCGACATATCAAGAGACCCAGTACTTC	CSANKPTYQETQYF
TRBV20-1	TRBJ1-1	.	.	TGCAGTGCTCTTAACGTTCACACTGAAGCTTTCTTT	CSALNVHTEAFF
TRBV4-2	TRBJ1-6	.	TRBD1	TGTGCCAGCAGCCAGGCCGGACAGGAGAGCCCCTATAATTCACCCCTCCACTTT	CASSQAGQESPYNSPLHF
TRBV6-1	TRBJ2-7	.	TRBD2	TGTGCCAGCAGTAGGTCGGGGGGGTACTCCGAGCAGTACTTC	CASSRSGGYSEQYF
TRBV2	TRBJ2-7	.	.	TGTGCCAGCAGCCCCGGACTACCCATCTACGAGCAGTACTTC	CASSPGLPIYEQYF
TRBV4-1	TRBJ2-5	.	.	TGCGCCAGCAGCCAAGATGGTGGAACGGCCCAGTACTTC	CASSQDGGTAQYF
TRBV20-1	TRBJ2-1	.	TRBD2	TGCAGTGCTAGCCCTAGCGGGGCCTACAATGAGCAGTTCTTC	CSASPSGAYNEQFF
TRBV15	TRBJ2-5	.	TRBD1	TGTGCCACCAGCAGAGATCTGGGGCAGGGGGTCGCAGAGACCCAGTACTTC	CATSRDLGQGVAETQYF
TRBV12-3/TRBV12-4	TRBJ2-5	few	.	TGTGCCAGCAGCCCAACCGAATTGAGCCAGTACTTC	CASSPTELSQYF
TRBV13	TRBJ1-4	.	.	TGTGCCAGCAGTTCCAACAGGGCTGTGAATGAAAAACTGTTTTTT	CASSSNRAVNEKLFF
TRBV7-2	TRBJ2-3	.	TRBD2	TGTGCCAGCAGCTTAGCGTGGGCTAGCGGGGGGGTAGGTAGAACAGATACGCAGTATTTT	CASSLAWASGGVGRTDTQYF
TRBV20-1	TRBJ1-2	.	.	TGCAGTGCTAGGACAATCGGAAACTATGGCTACACCTTC	CSARTIGNYGYTF
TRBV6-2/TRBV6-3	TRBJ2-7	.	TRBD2	TGTGCCAGCAGCCCCCCAGCGGGGCCCTCCTACAATGAGCAGTACTTC	CASSPPAGPSYNEQYF
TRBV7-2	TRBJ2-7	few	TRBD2	TGTGCCAGCATCCCGAGACTAGCGGGGGCTTCCTACGAGCAGTACTTC	CASIPRLAGASYEQYF
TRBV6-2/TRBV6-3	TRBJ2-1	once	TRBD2	TGTGCCGGCAGTTACTGGGGACTAGCGGGGGGGAACTACAATGAGCAGTTCTTC	CAGSYWGLAGGNYNEQFF
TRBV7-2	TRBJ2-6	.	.	TGTGCCAGCAGCTTTTCCGGGACCAACGCCCTGACTTTC	CASSFSGTNALTF
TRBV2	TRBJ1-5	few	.	TGTGCCAGCAGACTGTCGACCGGGGCCAATCAGCCCCAGCATTTT	CASRLSTGANQPQHF
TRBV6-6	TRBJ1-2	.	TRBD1	TGTGCCAGCAGTTCTGCTAGGACAGGGGCTTATGGCTACACCTTC	CASSSARTGAYGYTF
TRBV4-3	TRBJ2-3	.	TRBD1	TGCGCCAGCAGCCAAAACCCGGGACAGGGCAGGACAGATACGCGGTATTTT	CASSQNPGQGRTDTRYF
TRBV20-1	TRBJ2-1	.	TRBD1	TGCAGTGCTAGCGGGACAGACAATGAGCAGTTCTTC	CSASGTDNEQFF
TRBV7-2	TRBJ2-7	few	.	TGTGCCAGCAGCCATCCCGGGGACGAGCAGTACTTC	CASSHPGDEQYF
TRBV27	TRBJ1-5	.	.	TGTGCCAGCAGTTTATCTACGGGTGTCGGTAATCAGCCCCAGCATTTT	CASSLSTGVGNQPQHF